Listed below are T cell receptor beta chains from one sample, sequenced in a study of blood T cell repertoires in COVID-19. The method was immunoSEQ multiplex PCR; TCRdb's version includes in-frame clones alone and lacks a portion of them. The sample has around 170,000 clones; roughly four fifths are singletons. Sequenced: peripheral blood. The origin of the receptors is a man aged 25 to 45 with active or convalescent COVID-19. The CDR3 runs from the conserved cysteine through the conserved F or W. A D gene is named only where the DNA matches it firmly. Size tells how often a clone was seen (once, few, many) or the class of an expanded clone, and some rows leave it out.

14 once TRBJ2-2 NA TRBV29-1 TGCAGCGTTGAGAGGACAAGAGACACCGGGGAGCTGTTTTTT CSVERTRDTGELFF
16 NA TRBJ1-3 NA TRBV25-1 TGTGCCAGCAGTGGAAATGACAGGCGCACTGGAAACACCATATATTTT CASSGNDRRTGNTIYF
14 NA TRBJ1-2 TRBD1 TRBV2 TGTGCCAGCCTTTTACAGGGGGAGGTCTATGGCTACACCTTC CASLLQGEVYGYTF
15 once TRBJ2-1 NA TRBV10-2 TGCGCCAGCACCCGTCCAGGTAAACCCAGCAATGAGCAGTTCTTC CASTRPGKPSNEQFF
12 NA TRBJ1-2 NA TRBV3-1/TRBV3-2 TGTGCCAGCAGTTCTCGAGGATATGGCTACACCTTC CASSSRGYGYTF
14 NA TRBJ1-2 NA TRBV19 TGTGCCACCCCAGACAGGACGGGTGGTTACGGCTACACCTTC CATPDRTGGYGYTF
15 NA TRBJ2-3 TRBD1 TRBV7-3 TGTGCCAGCAGCCCACAGGGGACCCTCACAGATACGCAGTATTTT CASSPQGTLTDTQYF
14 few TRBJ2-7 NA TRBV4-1 TGCGCCAGCAGTCCACCCGACAGGTCCTACGAGCAGTACTTC CASSPPDRSYEQYF
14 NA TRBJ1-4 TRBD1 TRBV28 TGTGCCAGCAGTTTAACGACAGGGAAAGAAGAACTGTTTTTT CASSLTTGKEELFF
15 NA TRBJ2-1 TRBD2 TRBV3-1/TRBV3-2 TGTGCCAGCAGCCAAGCGGGGGGCTCCTACAATGAGCAGTTCTTC CASSQAGGSYNEQFF
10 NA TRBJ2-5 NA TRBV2 TGCCGGACAGAAGAAGAGACCCAGTACTTC CRTEEETQYF
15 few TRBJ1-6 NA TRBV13 TGTGCCAGCAGCTTCGGGGAGGTAAATAATTCACCCCTCCACTTT CASSFGEVNNSPLHF
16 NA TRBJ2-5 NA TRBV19 TGTGCCAGTAGTCGACTAGACAGCTCACCGCCGAAGACCCAGTACTTC CASSRLDSSPPKTQYF
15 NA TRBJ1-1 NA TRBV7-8 TGTGCCAGCAGCTTAGCCGAGGTGGGGGGCACTGAAGCTTTCTTT CASSLAEVGGTEAFF
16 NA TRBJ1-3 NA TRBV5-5 TGTGCCAGCAGCTTGGTGAACCAGGTTCCTGGAAACACCATATATTTT CASSLVNQVPGNTIYF
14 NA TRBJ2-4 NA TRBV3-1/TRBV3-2 TGTGCCAGCAGCCGTGGGAGTCCCCAAAACATTCAGTACTTC CASSRGSPQNIQYF
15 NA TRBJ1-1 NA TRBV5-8 TGTGCCAGCAGCTTGCAGTGGGGGGAGAGGACTGAAGCTTTCTTT CASSLQWGERTEAFF
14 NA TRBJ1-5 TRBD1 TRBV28 TGTGCCAGCAGTTCGGGACAGTACAATCAGCCCCAGCATTTT CASSSGQYNQPQHF
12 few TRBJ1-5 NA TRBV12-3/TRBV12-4 TGTGCCAGCACCACGCAGTATCAGCCCCAGCATTTT CASTTQYQPQHF
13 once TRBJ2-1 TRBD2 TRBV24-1 TGTGCCACCAGTGACCCCGGGACTAGCGAGCAGTTCTTC CATSDPGTSEQFF
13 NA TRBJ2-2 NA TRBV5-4 TGTGCCAGCAAACAGGAGTTGCCCGGGGAGCTGTTTTTT CASKQELPGELFF
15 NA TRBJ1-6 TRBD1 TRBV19 TGTGCCAGTAGTATGAGGGACAGGGCCAATTCACCCCTCCACTTT CASSMRDRANSPLHF
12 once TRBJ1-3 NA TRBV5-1 TGCGCCAGCAGCTTTTCGGGGAACACCATATATTTT CASSFSGNTIYF
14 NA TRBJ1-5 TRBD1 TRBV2 TGTGCCAGCTCGACAGGGGGCGTCGATCAGCCCCAGCATTTT CASSTGGVDQPQHF
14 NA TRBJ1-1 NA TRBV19 TGTGCCAGTAGTTGGGGCAGCCTGAACACTGAAGCTTTCTTT CASSWGSLNTEAFF
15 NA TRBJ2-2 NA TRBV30 TGTGCCTGGAGTCCGCCAGGGACTAACACCGGGGAGCTGTTTTTT CAWSPPGTNTGELFF
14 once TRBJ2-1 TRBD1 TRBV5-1 TGCGCCAGCAGCTCCGGGACAGATTACAATGAGCAGTTCTTC CASSSGTDYNEQFF
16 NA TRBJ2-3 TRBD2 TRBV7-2 TGTGCCAGCACTTGGCGGGCTAGCGGGGCAACAGATACGCAGTATTTT CASTWRASGATDTQYF
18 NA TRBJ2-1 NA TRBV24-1 TGTGCCACCAGTGATTCCCCAGGCCGGGGGGCCAGGGCCGGTGAGCAGTTCTTC CATSDSPGRGARAGEQFF
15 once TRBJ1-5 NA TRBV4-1 TGCGCCAGCAGCCAAGAGGTAAGGGGCCGGCAGCCCCAGCATTTT CASSQEVRGRQPQHF
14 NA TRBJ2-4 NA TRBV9 TGTGCCAGCAGCGAAGGAACAAGAGGTAACATTCAGTACTTC CASSEGTRGNIQYF
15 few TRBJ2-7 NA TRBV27 TGTGCCAGCAGACGGACAGCCTCACCCACCTACGAGCAGTACTTC CASRRTASPTYEQYF
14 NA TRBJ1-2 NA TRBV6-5 TGTGCCAACAGTCAGGGGCAGGGTGGCTATGGCTACACCTTC CANSQGQGGYGYTF
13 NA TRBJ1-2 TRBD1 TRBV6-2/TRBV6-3 TGTGCCAGCAGTTACTCGACAGGGGATGGCTACACCTTC CASSYSTGDGYTF
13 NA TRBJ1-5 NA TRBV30 TGTGCCTGGAGTGATGCCTGGGCTCAGCCCCAGCATTTT CAWSDAWAQPQHF
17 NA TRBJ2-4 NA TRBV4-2 TGTGCCAGCAGCCAAGAGGAGGGCTCCCCACTCCAAAACATTCAGTACTTC CASSQEEGSPLQNIQYF
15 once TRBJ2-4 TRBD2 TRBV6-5 TGTGCCAGCAGTTTGACTAGCGGGACTTTGGGCATTCAGTACTTC CASSLTSGTLGIQYF
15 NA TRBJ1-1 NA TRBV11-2 TGTGCCAGCAGCTCAATCAGAACGGGGAACACTGAAGCTTTCTTT CASSSIRTGNTEAFF
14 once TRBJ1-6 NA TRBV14 TGTGCCAGCAGCCAGGGGCTGGGTGGCTCACCCCTCCACTTT CASSQGLGGSPLHF
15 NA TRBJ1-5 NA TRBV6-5 TGTGCCAGCAGTCGCGGACTCGGCAGCAATCAGCCCCAGCATTTT CASSRGLGSNQPQHF
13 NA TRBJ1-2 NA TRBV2 TGTGCCAGCAGTGAAGTGGCCGGGAATGGCTACACCTTC CASSEVAGNGYTF
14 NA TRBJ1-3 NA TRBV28 TGTGCCAGCAGTTTAGACACCTCTGGAAACACCATATATTTT CASSLDTSGNTIYF
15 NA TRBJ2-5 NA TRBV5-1 TGCGCCAGCAGCTTCAAGCCCGGGCAGGGAGAGACCCAGTACTTC CASSFKPGQGETQYF
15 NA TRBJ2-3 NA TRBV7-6 TGTGCCAGCAGCTTAGCGGGACTCGTCACAGATACGCAGTATTTT CASSLAGLVTDTQYF
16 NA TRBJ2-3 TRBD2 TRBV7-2 TGTGCCAGCAGCTCTCGGGGTAGCAGCGGGGCAGATACGCAGTATTTT CASSSRGSSGADTQYF
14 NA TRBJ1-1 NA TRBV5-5 TGTGCCAGCACTTTCACAGATGGGAACACTGAAGCTTTCTTT CASTFTDGNTEAFF
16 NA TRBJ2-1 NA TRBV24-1 TGTGCCACCAGTGATTTGAGGGCCACAGGGATCAATGAGCAGTTCTTC CATSDLRATGINEQFF
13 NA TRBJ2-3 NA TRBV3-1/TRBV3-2 TGTGCCAGCACCTTGAGGGGCACAGATACGCAGTATTTT CASTLRGTDTQYF
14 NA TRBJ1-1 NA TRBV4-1 TGCGCCAGCAGCCAAGATCTCGGAGACACTGAAGCTTTCTTT CASSQDLGDTEAFF
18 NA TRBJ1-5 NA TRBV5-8 TGTGCCAGCAGGAATTACGCCCTCGGAGGGGATAGCAATCAGCCCCAGCATTTT CASRNYALGGDSNQPQHF
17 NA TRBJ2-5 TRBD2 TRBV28 TGTGCCAGCAGCCTACTCCTGTCGGGACTAGCGGGAGAGACCCAGTACTTC CASSLLLSGLAGETQYF
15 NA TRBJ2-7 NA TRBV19 TGTGCCAGTACCCCCGGGGGAGGCTTCGGACGCGAGCAGTACTTC CASTPGGGFGREQYF
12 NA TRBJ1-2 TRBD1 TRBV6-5 TGTGCCAGCAGTACAGGGGCCCCCGGCTACACCTTC CASSTGAPGYTF
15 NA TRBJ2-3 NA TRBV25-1 TGTGCCAGCAGTGAGCCTTCGCTAGGGGTAGATACGCAGTATTTT CASSEPSLGVDTQYF
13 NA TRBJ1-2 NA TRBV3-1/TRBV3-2 TGTGCCAGCAGCCAAGAGGGGGCCTATGGCTACACCTTC CASSQEGAYGYTF
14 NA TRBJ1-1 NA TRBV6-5 TGTGCCAGCAACCGAGGACTGGGGAACACTGAAGCTTTCTTT CASNRGLGNTEAFF
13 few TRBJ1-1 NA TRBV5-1 TGCGCCAGCAGCTTGGCCGGGGGGGCTGAAGCTTTCTTT CASSLAGGAEAFF